This T cell receptor (beta chain) was captured by sequencing in a study of blood T cell repertoires in COVID-19. Background on the study: PBMCs, B-cell-depleted T cells, or T cells were the source of the cDNA or gDNA that made up the material.

TCRdb's table, derived via immunoSEQ multiplex PCR, lists solely in-frame clones and lacks some. Here the sample spans about 290,000 clones, roughly 86% being singletons. The CDR3 is made up of 14 amino acids. Germline V CDR1 and CDR2: KGHSH, LQKENI. V lost 2 bases and J 7 bases, leaving 9 bases between the germline ends. Seattle's enrolled individuals joined amid active infection and were then monitored longitudinally. Sequencing was done on a sample of peripheral blood. This chain joins TRBV18 and TRBJ1-6; D call uncertain. The TCR was taken from a woman in her twenties or thirties with COVID-19, enrolled during active disease. CDR3 nucleotide sequence: TGTGCCAGCTCACCAGTTCGGGGAAATTCACCCCTCCACTTT. Amino acid sequence: CASSPVRGNSPLHF.